These 9 T cell receptor beta chains were all obtained from the same sample, sequenced in a study of blood T cell repertoires in COVID-19 (dated by TCRdb to 2020 to 2021). The library came from the immunoSEQ multiplex PCR assay. TCRdb's version of the immuneACCESS table is confined to in-frame rearrangements and falls short of the full clone set. An unresolved V gene accounts for under half of the shortfall where checked; the remainder is of unknown origin. Present in this sample are about 140,000 clones, approximately 83% of which were seen just once. Approximately 8% of the sample belongs to the ten largest clones. Sequences were obtained from peripheral blood. The source of these receptors is a human donor in a cohort sampled during active COVID-19.

J is TRBJ2-7 and V is TRBV4-1, with D possibly TRBD1 on 6 matching bases. CDR1 is MGHRA and CDR2 is YSYEKL in the germline V gene. V was cut by 0 bases and J by 0 bases, with 9 bases left in between. The CDR3 covers 15 residues. The CDR3 bases are TGCGCCAGCAGCCAAGAGTGGACAGTCTCCTACGAGCAGTACTTC. Its translation is CASSQEWTVSYEQYF.

The J gene is TRBJ1-5, the V gene TRBV6-5; possible D gene TRBD1, 5 bases. Germline V CDR1 and CDR2: MNHEY, SVGAGI. CDR3 length: 14 amino acids. V was cut by 4 bases and J by 4 bases, with 11 bases left in between. CDR3 coding DNA: TGTGCCAGCAGTTTAATGGAGGGGAATCAGCCCCAGCATTTT. Translated, it gives CASSLMEGNQPQHF.

The chain links TRBV6-6 to TRBJ1-3; TRBD1 matches at 9 bases. There are 16 residues in the CDR3. J was trimmed by 2 bases and V by 5 bases; bases with no gene match: 7. From germline, CDR1 is MNHNY and CDR2 SVGAGI (reference sequence). The CDR3 region is CASSPQGAGAGNTIYF. The CDR3, as DNA: TGTGCCAGCAGTCCACAGGGGGCCGGGGCTGGAAACACCATATATTTT.

The rearrangement uses TRBV7-9 and TRBJ1-1, with 10 bases identical to TRBD1. This CDR3 is built from 17 residues. Germline loops: CDR1 SEHNR, CDR2 FQNEAQ (reference sequence). The V gene end was trimmed by 2 bases and the J gene end by 4 bases; junction bases not matched to a gene: 10. The DNA of the CDR3 is TGTGCCAGCAGCTTACTGACAGGGGGCTTAGGTCGCACTGAAGCTTTCTTT. Translation: CASSLLTGGLGRTEAFF.

This clone has more than one count but fewer than ten. This rearrangement joins TRBV19 to TRBJ1-1, with TRBD1 identical over 8 bases. Germline V gene data show CDR1 as LNHDA and CDR2 as SQIVND (reference sequence). The CDR3 loop spans 16 amino acids. Trimming took 4 bases from V and 1 from J; bases not matched to a gene: 8. CDR3 DNA sequence: TGTGCCAGTAGTACACAGGGGGGCCTACCGAACACTGAAGCTTTCTTT. This gives the protein CASSTQGGLPNTEAFF.

The CDR3 protein is CASRDLGSSTDTQYF. CDR3 DNA: TGTGCCAGTAGGGATCTCGGGAGTAGCACAGATACGCAGTATTTT. J is TRBJ2-3 and V is TRBV19; D may be TRBD2 (6 bases). This CDR3 has 15 amino acids. Germline lookup yields CDR1 LNHDA and CDR2 SQIVND (reference sequence). Deletions cut 6 bases from V and 0 bases from J, with 13 bases between.

The rearrangement joins TRBV7-9 to TRBJ2-5; possible D gene TRBD2, 7 bases. The CDR3 has 15 amino acids. Germline values: CDR1 SEHNR, CDR2 FQNEAQ (reference sequence). V dropped 3 bases and J dropped 2 bases, with 13 bases sitting between them. The CDR3 protein is CASSFLGGPQETQYF. CDR3 in DNA: TGTGCCAGCAGCTTTTTGGGGGGGCCTCAAGAGACCCAGTACTTC.

The chain recombines TRBV10-3 with TRBJ1-1; D is perhaps TRBD1 (5 bases). The CDR3 is 15 amino acids. Looked up from germline, CDR1 is ENHRY and CDR2 is SYGVKD. The V gene lost 4 bases and the J gene lost 4 bases, with 16 bases spanning the gap. The chain's CDR3 is CAISGGRGSGTEAFF. In DNA, the CDR3 is TGTGCCATCAGTGGTGGGAGGGGATCGGGCACTGAAGCTTTCTTT.

CDR3 amino acids: CASGAGDPTEAFF. The CDR3 coding sequence is TGTGCCAGCGGGGCAGGGGATCCCACTGAAGCTTTCTTT. The V call is TRBV12-3 or TRBV12-4, the J call TRBJ1-1, with a possible D match to TRBD1 (6 bases). V dropped 8 bases and J dropped 4 bases, with 14 bases sitting between them. CDR3 length: 13 residues.